This passage covers 4 T cell receptor beta chains from one sample sequenced in a study of control samples from healthy donors and cancer patients. The method was immunoSEQ multiplex PCR; TCRdb's version includes in-frame clones alone and lacks a portion of them. The table lists about 92,000 clones, approximately 78% of them singletons. Sequencing used blood. These receptors were collected from a woman aged 55-70 years in good health.

This clone came up once. The rearrangement uses TRBV15 and TRBJ1-3; D not resolved. Trimming stripped 0 bases from V and 0 bases from J, with 6 bases between. Germline CDR1 is LNHNV and CDR2 is YYDKDF (reference sequence). The CDR3 is made up of 15 amino acids. Written as DNA, the CDR3 is TGTGCCACCAGCAGAGATATGGCCTCTGGAAACACCATATATTTT. It is translated as CATSRDMASGNTIYF.

This clone came up a few times. The J gene is TRBJ1-2, the V gene TRBV10-3; unclear D gene. Trimming pared 3 bases from V and 2 bases from J, leaving 7 bases between. Germline V lookup: CDR1 ENHRY, CDR2 SYGVKD. This CDR3 has 13 residues. CDR3 bases: TGTGCCATCAGTGATTCGGAGAACTATGGCTACACCTTC. This codes for CAISDSENYGYTF.

V gene TRBV18 combines with J gene TRBJ2-2, with TRBD1 matching over 8 bases. In germline, CDR1 is KGHSH, CDR2 LQKENI. V shed 3 bases and J 2 bases; nucleotides not matched to a gene: 5. There are 16 residues in the CDR3. The CDR3 region is CASSPNGQGNTGELFF. CDR3 nucleotides: TGTGCCAGCTCACCGAACGGACAGGGCAACACCGGGGAGCTGTTTTTT.

This sequence joins TRBV6-5 and TRBJ2-7; tentatively, D is TRBD2 (5 bases). The germline V gene has CDR1 MNHEY and CDR2 SVGAGI. The CDR3 length is 14 residues. Trimming shortened V by 5 bases and J by 0 bases, and 11 bases separated the two germline ends. The CDR3 DNA reads as TGTGCCAGCAGTAGCCAGCGGAACTCCTACGAGCAGTACTTC. Its protein is CASSSQRNSYEQYF.